This T cell receptor (beta chain) comes out of a study of T cell responses to AZD1222 COVID-19 vaccine. V was shortened by 4 bases and J by 4 bases, with 20 bases between the two germline ends. CDR1 and CDR2 from the germline V gene are SGHNT and YYREEE (reference sequence). The CDR3 has 16 amino acids. Profiled with immunoSEQ multiplex PCR; TCRdb holds only in-frame clones, not every one. The table records 170,000 or so clones, 90% of them present only once. Sequences were derived from peripheral blood, sampled on day 0 of AZD1222 vaccination. J is TRBJ1-2 and V is TRBV5-4; D not certain. This TCR was sampled from an adult in good health. CDR3 nucleotides: TGTGCCAGCAGCGGGCTGGGAGCGGATGGGCCCTATGGCTACACCTTC. Protein product: CASSGLGADGPYGYTF. Based on the CDR3 plus reference TRBV5-4 and TRBJ1-2, the full variable domain is ETGVTQSPTHLIKTRGQQVTLRCSSQSGHNTVSWYQQALGQGPQFIFQYYREEENGRGNFPPRFSGLQFPNYSSELNVNALELDDSALYLCASSGLGADGPYGYTFGSGTRLTVV.